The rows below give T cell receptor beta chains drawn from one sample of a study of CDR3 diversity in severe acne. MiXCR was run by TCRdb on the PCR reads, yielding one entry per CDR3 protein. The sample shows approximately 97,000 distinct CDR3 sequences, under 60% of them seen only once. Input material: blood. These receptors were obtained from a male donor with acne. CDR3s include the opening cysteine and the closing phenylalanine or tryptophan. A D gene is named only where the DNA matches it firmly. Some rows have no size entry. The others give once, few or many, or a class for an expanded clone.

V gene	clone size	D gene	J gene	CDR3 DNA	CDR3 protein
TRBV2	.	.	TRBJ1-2	TGTGCCAGCACCGAGGGGGGGCAGAAACCCTATGGCTACACCTTC	CASTEGGQKPYGYTF
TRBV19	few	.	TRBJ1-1	TGTGCCAGTAGTCCCTTGGGTACTGAAGCTTTCTTT	CASSPLGTEAFF
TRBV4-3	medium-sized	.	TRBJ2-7	TGCGCCAGCAGCCAATCCCGAGCGGGCATCTACGAGCAGTACTTC	CASSQSRAGIYEQYF
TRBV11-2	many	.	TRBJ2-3	TGTGCCAGCAGCTTAGAAGGCCTCGAAGGCACAGATACGCAGTATTTT	CASSLEGLEGTDTQYF
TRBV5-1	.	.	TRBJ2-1	TGCGCCAGCAGCTTGGAACAGGCCGCGCGCGCGAATGAGCAGTTCTTC	CASSLEQAARANEQFF
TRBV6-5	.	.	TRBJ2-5	TGTGCCAGCAGTTTGGCGGCTAGCGAAGGCGAGACCCAGTACTTC	CASSLAASEGETQYF
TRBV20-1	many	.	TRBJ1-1	TGCAGTGCTAGAGGTATGGGGGGAGACACTGAAGCTTTCTTT	CSARGMGGDTEAFF
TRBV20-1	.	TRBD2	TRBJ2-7	TGCAGTGCTAGAGGGGGACTAGCGGGGTACGAGCAGTACTTC	CSARGGLAGYEQYF
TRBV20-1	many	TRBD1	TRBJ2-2	TGCAGTGCTTTACAGGGGCGCACCGGGGAGCTGTTTTTT	CSALQGRTGELFF
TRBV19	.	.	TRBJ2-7	TGTGCCAGTAGTGGCCTTGGGGACGGGGACGTGAGCGAACAGTACTTC	CASSGLGDGDVSEQYF
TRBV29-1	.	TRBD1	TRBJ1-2	TGCAGCGCCAGGGGGCCTAACTATGGCTACACCTTC	CSARGPNYGYTF
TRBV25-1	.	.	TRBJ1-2	TGTGCCAGCAGTTCCGGACGCTATGGCTACACCTTC	CASSSGRYGYTF
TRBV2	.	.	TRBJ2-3	TGTGCCAGCCGAGGAGGGAGCAGCACAGATACGCAGTATTTT	CASRGGSSTDTQYF
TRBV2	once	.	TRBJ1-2	TGCGCCAGCAACGGCTACACCTTC	CASNGYTF
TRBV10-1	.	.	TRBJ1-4	TGCGCCAGCAGTGAGAAGGGGCGAAAGACAACTAATGAAAAACTGTTTTTT	CASSEKGRKTTNEKLFF
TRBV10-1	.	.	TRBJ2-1	TGCGCCAGCAGTGATACTGCCAGCAGCCGGGACTTTAATGAGCAGTTCTTC	CASSDTASSRDFNEQFF
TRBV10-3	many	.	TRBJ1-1	TGTGCCATCAGTGACCCGCGTGCGAACACTGAAGCTTTCTTT	CAISDPRANTEAFF
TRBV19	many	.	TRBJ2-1	TGTGCCAGTAGTATAGATCCTAGGGACACTCCGTACAATACGGAGCAGTTCTTC	CASSIDPRDTPYNTEQFF
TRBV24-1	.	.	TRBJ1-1	TGTGCCACCAGTGAGGGACCTAACACTGAAGCTTTCTTT	CATSEGPNTEAFF
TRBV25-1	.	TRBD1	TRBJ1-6	TGTGCCAGCAGTGAATCTATAGGGACAGGGGGCCTAACCCTCCACTTT	CASSESIGTGGLTLHF
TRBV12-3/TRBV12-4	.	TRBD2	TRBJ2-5	TGTGCCAGCAGTTTAGAACTAGCGGGAGTGGAGACCCAGTACTTC	CASSLELAGVETQYF
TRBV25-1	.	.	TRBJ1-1	TGTGCCAGCGGTTTCGGCACTGAAGCTTTCTTT	CASGFGTEAFF
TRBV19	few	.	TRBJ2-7	TGTGCCAGTAGCCCCGGGCAGGGAGAATACTACGAGCAGTACTTC	CASSPGQGEYYEQYF
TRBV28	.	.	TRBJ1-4	TGTGCCAGCAGTTTACATCAGGGCTGGGAAAAACTGTTTTTT	CASSLHQGWEKLFF
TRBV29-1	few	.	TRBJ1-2	TGCAGCGTTGACATGGCAGGGAATGGCTACACCTTC	CSVDMAGNGYTF
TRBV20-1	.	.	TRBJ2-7	TGCAGTGCCACCCTAGAGTTCCGCCACGAGCAGTACTTC	CSATLEFRHEQYF
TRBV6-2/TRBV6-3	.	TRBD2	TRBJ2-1	TGTGCCAGCAGTTACCCTCTAGCGGGAGATCACAATGAGCAGTTCTTC	CASSYPLAGDHNEQFF
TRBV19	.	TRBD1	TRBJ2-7	TGTGCCAGTAGTCCTGGGACAGACCACTACGAGCAGTACTTC	CASSPGTDHYEQYF
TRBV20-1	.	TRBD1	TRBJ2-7	TGCAGTGCTAGACAATCAGGGGGCGCGGGGAACGAGCAGTACTTC	CSARQSGGAGNEQYF
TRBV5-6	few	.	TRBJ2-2	TGTGCCAGCAGGCTGGAAGGGGCCGGGGAGCTGTTTTTT	CASRLEGAGELFF
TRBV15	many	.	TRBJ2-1	TGTGCCACCAGCCCCCTGGGGCAGTACAATGAGCAGTTCTTC	CATSPLGQYNEQFF
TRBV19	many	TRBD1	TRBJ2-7	TGTGCCAGTAAAGGGGGCGGATACGAGCAGTACTTC	CASKGGGYEQYF
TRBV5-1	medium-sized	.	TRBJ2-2	TGCGCCAGCGGGGATATCGGGGAGCTGTTTTTT	CASGDIGELFF
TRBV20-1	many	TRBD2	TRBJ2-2	TGCAGTGCTGCCGGGACTAGTGGCGGGGAGCTGTTTTTT	CSAAGTSGGELFF
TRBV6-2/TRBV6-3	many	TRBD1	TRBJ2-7	TGTGCCAGCAGTTACGTACAGGGGTACGAGCAGTACTTC	CASSYVQGYEQYF
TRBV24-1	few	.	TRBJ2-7	TGTGCCACCAGTGATTCCTACGAGCAGTACTTC	CATSDSYEQYF
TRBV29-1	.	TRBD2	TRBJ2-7	TGCAGCGTTGAATCACTAGCGGGAGGTTACTACGAGCAGTACTTC	CSVESLAGGYYEQYF
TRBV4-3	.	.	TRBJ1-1	TGCGCCAGCAGCGACGGCAACTTCGAAGCTTTCTTT	CASSDGNFEAFF
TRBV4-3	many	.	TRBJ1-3	TGCGCCAGCAGCCAAGGAGACGGGATAAGAGGGGGAAACACCATATATTTT	CASSQGDGIRGGNTIYF
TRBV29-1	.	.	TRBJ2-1	TGCAGCGTTTACCCTTCAGGCTGCAATGAGCAGTTCTTC	CSVYPSGCNEQFF
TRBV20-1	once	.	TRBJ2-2	TGCAGTGCTAGAGATTTGGGAAGTTCCGGGGAGCTGTTTTTT	CSARDLGSSGELFF
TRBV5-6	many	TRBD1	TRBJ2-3	TGTGCCAGCAGCTTGGCAGGGGGAGATACGCAGTATTTT	CASSLAGGDTQYF
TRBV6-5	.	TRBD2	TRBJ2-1	TGTGCCAGCAGAGGGACTAGCGGGAGGGCCCAGCAGTTCTTC	CASRGTSGRAQQFF
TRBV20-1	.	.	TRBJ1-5	TGCAGTGCTAGAGTGGGGATATATAGCAATCAGCCCCAGCATTTT	CSARVGIYSNQPQHF
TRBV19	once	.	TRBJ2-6	TGTGCCAGCAGGGACCTCCCAGTCCCTGGGGCCAACGTCCTGACTTTC	CASRDLPVPGANVLTF
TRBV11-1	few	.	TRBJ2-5	TGTGCCAGCAGCAAAGGAGAGCAAGAGACCCAGTACTTC	CASSKGEQETQYF
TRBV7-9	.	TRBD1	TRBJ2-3	TGTGCCAGCAGCCCGGGACAGGGGGCCCCAGATACGCAGTATTTT	CASSPGQGAPDTQYF
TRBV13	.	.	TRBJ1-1	TGTGCCAGCGCCCCCGTGGACGGAGGAACTGAAGCTTTCTTT	CASAPVDGGTEAFF
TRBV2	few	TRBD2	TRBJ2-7	TGTGCCAGCAGTGAAACTAGCGGGAGAATATACGAGCAGTACTTC	CASSETSGRIYEQYF
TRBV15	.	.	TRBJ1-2	TGTGCCACCAGCAGCTACGGGGGCTATGGCTACACCTTC	CATSSYGGYGYTF
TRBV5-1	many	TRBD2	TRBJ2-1	TGCGCCAGCAGTGTTAGCGGGAGGGGTGGCAATGAGCAGTTCTTC	CASSVSGRGGNEQFF
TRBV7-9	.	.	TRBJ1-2	TGTGCCAGCAGCCCGGACAGTAACTATGGCTACACCTTC	CASSPDSNYGYTF
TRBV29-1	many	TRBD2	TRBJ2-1	TGCAGCGTTGAAAGGGCGGGGGGAGGCTTCGATGAGCAGTTCTTC	CSVERAGGGFDEQFF
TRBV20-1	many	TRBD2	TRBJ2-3	TGCAGTGTCGACTCTAGCGGGAGGGCCTCAGATACGCAGTATTTT	CSVDSSGRASDTQYF
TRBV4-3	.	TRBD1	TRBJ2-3	TGCGCCAGCAGCCAAGGGACAGGGGGCTACAATGAGCAGTATTTT	CASSQGTGGYNEQYF
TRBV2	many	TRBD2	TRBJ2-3	TGTGCCAGCAGTGTAGGCGGGAGTGCTCGGGGCACAGATACGCAGTATTTT	CASSVGGSARGTDTQYF
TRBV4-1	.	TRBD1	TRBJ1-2	TGCGCCAGCAGCCAAGGAGCCAGGGGGAGCTACACCTTC	CASSQGARGSYTF